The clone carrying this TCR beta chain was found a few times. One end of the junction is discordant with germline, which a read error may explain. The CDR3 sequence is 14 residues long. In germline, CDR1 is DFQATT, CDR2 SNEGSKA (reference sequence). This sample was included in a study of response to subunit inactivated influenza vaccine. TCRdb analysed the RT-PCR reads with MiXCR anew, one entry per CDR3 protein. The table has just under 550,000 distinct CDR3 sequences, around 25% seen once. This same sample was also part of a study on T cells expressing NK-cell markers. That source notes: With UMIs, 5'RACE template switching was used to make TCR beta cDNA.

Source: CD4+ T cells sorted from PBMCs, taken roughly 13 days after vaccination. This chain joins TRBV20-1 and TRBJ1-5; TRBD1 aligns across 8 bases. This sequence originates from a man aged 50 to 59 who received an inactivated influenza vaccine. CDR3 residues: CSASRGDRTSPQHF. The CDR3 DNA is TGCAGCGCTAGTAGAGGGGACAGGACTTCGCCCCAGCATTTT.